The clone carrying this T cell receptor beta chain has a handful of counts. The data derive from a study of blood T cell repertoires in COVID-19. Study information: Nucleic acid was either cDNA or gDNA, and it came from T cells, B-cell-depleted T cells, or PBMCs.

Trimming stripped 0 bases from V and 8 bases from J, with 10 bases between. The CDR3 contains 13 residues. Germline V gene lookup returns CDR1 MGHRA and CDR2 YSYEKL. Per the authors' pipeline: It was from reference gene primer amplification that nucleated cell counts were estimated. TCRdb keeps only in-frame clones here, not all; method: immunoSEQ multiplex PCR. V, J and clone size are those of that table, while D and trimming were read from the DNA. The data hold about 120,000 clones, with around 74% observed a single time. The chain links TRBV4-1 to TRBJ2-5, with unresolved D. This receptor was obtained from a man aged 60 to 75 with acute or convalescent COVID-19. Sample: peripheral blood. The CDR3: CASSQDIEITQYF. In nucleotides, the CDR3 is TGCGCCAGCAGCCAAGATATAGAGATTACCCAGTACTTC.